This entry is about one T cell receptor beta chain. Its specificity is unknown. Per germline, CDR1 SGHRS and CDR2 YFSETQ. V was trimmed by 2 bases and J by 2 bases, leaving 14 bases between them. The CDR3 loop spans 16 amino acids. It was considered stable Graves' hyperthyroidism when ophthalmopathy did not progress within 18 months. Fresh peripheral blood, 10 ml, yielded the PBMCs. This sample was included in a study of T cells in Graves' hyperthyroidism and ophthalmopathy. Whole-study results and caveats: Most thyroid clonotypes that were expanded above 0.001 also turned up in blood.

Amplified TCR beta CDR3 regions came from RNA transcripts. First-round RT-PCR with HTBI primers amplified the TCR CDR3 region. Each CDR3 protein is one row after TCRdb ran MiXCR on the multiplex PCR reads. Among some 620,000 distinct CDR3 sequences, about 16% were seen once, and the ten largest hold around 3.9%. The TCR originated in a woman in her 30s with Graves' hyperthyroidism. This rearrangement joins TRBV5-1 to TRBJ1-3; D might be TRBD1 (5 bases). Material for sequencing was blood. CDR3: CASSLGGAEAGNTIYF. In DNA form, the CDR3 reads TGCGCCAGCAGCTTAGGAGGGGCTGAGGCTGGAAACACCATATATTTT.